A single sample gave rise to the 27 T cell receptor beta chains below, sequenced in a study of regulatory T cells in long-lasting Graves disease. Sample time point: persistent/refractory GD, antithyroid drugs over 5 years with positive TRAb. The TCR library was made from RNA that had been extracted from PBMCs in TRIzol. For TCR beta, libraries came from iRepertoire HTBI primers and Arm-PCR of CDR3 regions. TCRdb redid the calling of the multiplex PCR reads with MiXCR, one entry per CDR3 protein. The sample includes almost 350,000 distinct CDR3 sequences, around 20% of them seen just once. The input for sequencing was peripheral blood mononuclear cells (PBMCs), taken when the disease was refractory, from a patient treated with antithyroid drugs. These receptors were taken from a female donor with Graves disease.

This chain connects TRBV5-6 to TRBJ1-4; D is uncertain. Trimming pared 4 bases from V and 3 bases from J, leaving 16 bases between. The CDR3 has 16 residues. The germline gives CDR1 SGHDT, CDR2 YYEEEE. CDR3 amino acids: CASSPRRARPNEKLFF. The CDR3 nucleotides read TGTGCCAGCAGCCCCCGGCGGGCGAGACCTAATGAAAAACTGTTTTTT.

Details on this clonotype: This may be a read error: a much more frequent sequence differs by one nucleotide. The genes are TRBV6-9 and TRBJ2-7; D is perhaps TRBD1 or TRBD2 (5 bases each). Germline-derived CDR1 and CDR2 are MNHGY and SVAAGI. CDR3 length: 17 amino acids. The CDR3 reads CASSYLQDSESGYEQCF. CDR3 DNA sequence: TGTGCCAGCAGTTACCTACAGGACTCCGAATCGGGATACGAGCAGTGCTTC.

The sample holds a few counts of this clonotype. This sequence joins TRBV5-6 and TRBJ2-7; perhaps TRBD1 as D (6 bases). V lost 4 bases, J lost 4 bases, and 9 bases lay in between. Germline CDR1 is SGHDT and CDR2 is YYEEEE. The CDR3 contains 12 residues. This CDR3 is CASSIGQYEQYF. The CDR3 DNA reads TGTGCCAGCAGCATAGGACAGTACGAGCAGTACTTC. Full variable domain (missing parts from reference TRBV5-6 and TRBJ2-7): DAGVTQSPTHLIKTRGQQVTLRCSPKSGHDTVSWYQQALGQGPQFIFQYYEEEERQRGNFPDRFSGHQFPNYSSELNVNALLLGDSALYLCASSIGQYEQYFGPGTRLTVT.

On this clonotype: At one boundary the junction diverges from the germline segment, which might be a read error. V usage is TRBV5-1 and J usage is TRBJ2-2; D not certain. CDR1 SGHRS and CDR2 YFSETQ come from the germline V gene. This CDR3 is 16 amino acids long. The CDR3 protein is CASNLALPWKTGELFF. CDR3 DNA: TGCGCCAGCAACTTGGCCCTTCCATGGAAGACCGGGGAGCTGTTTTTT.

This clonotype was counted only a few times. A much larger clone is a single base away; this may be a read error. The genes are TRBV27 and TRBJ2-7; 14 bases are a match to TRBD2. Germline CDR1 is MNHEY and CDR2 is SMNVEV (reference sequence). The CDR3 has 15 amino acids. CDR3 sequence reads: CASSRTSGGLYEQCF. As DNA, the CDR3 is TGTGCCAGCAGCCGGACTAGCGGGGGGCTCTACGAGCAGTGCTTC.

This chain connects TRBV4-1 to TRBJ1-5; D is undetermined. Trimming shortened V by 7 bases and J by 4 bases, and 14 bases separated the two germline ends. CDR1 and CDR2 from the germline V gene are MGHRA and YSYEKL. The CDR3 spans 14 residues. The CDR3 DNA is TGCGCCAGCACCGCCTTTTTGAGAAATCAGCCCCAGCATTTT. Protein: CASTAFLRNQPQHF.

This rearrangement joins TRBV20-1 to TRBJ1-6, with a tentative D call TRBD1 (6 bases). CDR1 is DFQATT, CDR2 SNEGSKA, per germline (reference sequence). The CDR3 spans 15 residues. V was trimmed by 0 bases and J by 7 bases, leaving 13 bases between them. The CDR3 here is CSARDGGRGNSPLHF. The CDR3 bases are TGCAGTGCTAGAGATGGCGGCAGGGGAAATTCACCCCTCCACTTT.

This clonotype was observed a single time. Relative to the germline gene, one junction end is altered; a read error may explain this. V usage is TRBV3-1 and J usage is TRBJ2-4, with 7 bases that match TRBD2. Germline CDR1 and CDR2: LGHDT and YNNKEL (reference sequence). The CDR3 runs to 16 residues. CDR3 region: CASSSPLGGFKNTQYF. CDR3 in DNA: TGTGCCAGCAGCTCACCTTTGGGGGGGTTCAAAAACACTCAGTACTTC.

The CDR3 DNA reads as TGTGCCTGGAGTGGGGACGTGGACCAAGAGACCCAGTACTTC. Its protein product is CAWSGDVDQETQYF. This chain connects TRBV30 to TRBJ2-5, with D perhaps assigned TRBD1 or TRBD2 (5 bases each). Trimming cost V 1 base and J 0 bases, with 9 bases left between them. This CDR3 contains 14 residues. Germline V gene lookup returns CDR1 GTSNPN and CDR2 SVGIG (reference sequence).

This clonotype was observed many times. The CDR3 region has the DNA TGTGCCAGCAGCACTTTGACAGGGGCCCAAGAGACCCAGTACTTC. This translates into CASSTLTGAQETQYF. The rearrangement uses TRBV7-6 and TRBJ2-5; the match to TRBD1 covers 8 bases. The CDR3 contains 15 residues. Germline lookup yields CDR1 SGHVS and CDR2 FNYEAQ. V shed 5 bases, J shed 1 base, and the junction held 6 bases outside the gene matches.

This clonotype was seen a handful of times. The gene calls are TRBV11-2 and TRBJ2-2; 11 bases are a match to TRBD2. Per germline, CDR1 SGHAT and CDR2 FQNNGV. The CDR3 has 17 amino acids. The V gene end was trimmed by 6 bases and the J gene end by 4 bases; junction bases not matched to a gene: 10. CDR3 bases: TGTGCCAGCAGACCTACTAGCGGGAGAGCGGTCACCGGGGAGCTGTTTTTT. This encodes CASRPTSGRAVTGELFF.

To note about this clonotype: A clone one base away is much larger, so this may be a read error. This chain connects TRBV30 to TRBJ2-7; tentative D call: TRBD1 (5 bases). Germline CDR1 and CDR2: GTSNPN and SVGIG (reference sequence). CDR3 length: 12 amino acids. With 5 bases removed from V and 0 bases from J, the gap between germline ends came to 8 bases. The CDR3 sequence is CAWGASSYEQYF. The CDR3 nucleotides are TGTGCCTGGGGGGCTAGCTCCTACGAGCAGTACTTC.

This clonotype was counted many times. V and J are TRBV7-2 and TRBJ2-5; unclear D gene. V was trimmed by 0 bases and J by 5 bases, leaving 13 bases between them. This CDR3 has 15 residues. Germline-derived CDR1 and CDR2 are SGHTA and FQGNSA. Here the CDR3 DNA reads TGTGCCAGCAGCTTAGCGCTTGGGTTCCGGGAGACCCAGTACTTC. Its protein product is CASSLALGFRETQYF.

This clonotype was found many times. The V call is TRBV7-8, the J call TRBJ1-5; tentative D call: TRBD1 (6 bases). This CDR3 has 15 residues. V was cut by 1 base and J by 3 bases, with 10 bases left in between. Germline assignment: CDR1 SGHVS and CDR2 FQNEAQ. CDR3 DNA sequence: TGTGCCAGCAGCTTAGGGGGGGCCTTCAATCAGCCCCAGCATTTT. Translating gives CASSLGGAFNQPQHF.

There are many counts of this clonotype. The chain combines TRBV2 with TRBJ2-7; 8 bases fit TRBD2. V dropped 7 bases and J dropped 0; count of bases not matched to a gene: 5. Germline V CDR1 and CDR2: SNHLY, FYNNEI. The CDR3 totals 14 residues. In DNA form, the CDR3 reads TGTGCCAGCAATATAGCGGGACCCTCCTACGAGCAGTACTTC. Translating gives CASNIAGPSYEQYF.

This chain joins TRBV2 and TRBJ2-1; D assignment may be TRBD1 or TRBD2 (5 bases each). From germline, CDR1 is SNHLY and CDR2 FYNNEI. V was pared by 2 bases and J by 4 bases, with 12 bases between. There are 15 residues in the CDR3. The CDR3 region is CASSESGRVYNEQFF. In DNA form, the CDR3 reads TGTGCCAGCAGTGAAAGCGGCAGGGTTTACAATGAGCAGTTCTTC.

Ten or more counts support this clonotype. The chain is built from TRBV24-1 and TRBJ1-2; a possible D gene is TRBD1 (6 bases). Germline V gene lookup returns CDR1 KGHDR and CDR2 SFDVKD. This CDR3 spans 14 amino acids. The ends were cut back, 3 bases at V and 8 bases at J, with 15 bases in the middle. The CDR3 region is CATSDVGGPGGYTF. The CDR3 coding sequence is TGTGCCACCAGTGATGTCGGGGGGCCGGGCGGCTACACCTTC.

The rearrangement joins TRBV5-4 to TRBJ1-1; D is unresolved. Germline CDR1 reads SGHNT; CDR2 reads YYREEE (reference sequence). This CDR3 has 14 amino acids. V shed 6 bases and J shed 2 bases, with 14 bases lying between them. In nucleotides, the CDR3 is TGTGCCAGCAAGCCTGGCGGAGTCAACACTGAAGCTTTCTTT. This encodes CASKPGGVNTEAFF. Using reference TRBV5-4 and TRBJ1-1 for the parts outside the CDR3, the full variable domain is ETGVTQSPTHLIKTRGQQVTLRCSSQSGHNTVSWYQQALGQGPQFIFQYYREEENGRGNFPPRFSGLQFPNYSSELNVNALELDDSALYLCASKPGGVNTEAFFGQGTRLTVV.

This clonotype has just a few counts. The V call is TRBV6-9, the J call TRBJ2-7; the D is unclear. This CDR3 has 12 residues. Trimming took off 4 bases at V and 4 bases at J, with 8 bases between the two ends. From germline, CDR1 is MNHGY and CDR2 SVAAGI. In DNA, the CDR3 is TGTGCCAGCAGTTCCGACCCTTACGAGCAGTACTTC. Translating it yields CASSSDPYEQYF.

J is TRBJ2-3 and V is TRBV20-1; no clear D. Germline lookup yields CDR1 DFQATT and CDR2 SNEGSKA (reference sequence). Trimming left V 0 bases short and J 0 bases short, with 10 bases between. The CDR3 extends over 15 amino acids. As DNA, the CDR3 is TGCAGTGCTAGAGATGTGGACGGTAGCACAGATACGCAGTATTTT. It yields the protein CSARDVDGSTDTQYF.

This clonotype was counted a few times. The chain links TRBV12-3 or TRBV12-4 to TRBJ1-3, with TRBD1 as a possible D gene (5 bases). Trimming took 7 bases from V and 0 from J, leaving 16 bases between them. This CDR3 spans 16 amino acids. The CDR3 sequence is CASTPRGGLSGNTIYF. Written as DNA, the CDR3 is TGTGCCAGCACCCCGCGGGGGGGACTCTCTGGAAACACCATATATTTT.

As to this clonotype: Just one base apart from a much larger clone, this may be a read error. This chain uses TRBV7-9 with TRBJ2-7; D possibly corresponds to TRBD1 (6 bases). Germline V gives CDR1 SEHNR, CDR2 FQNEAQ (reference sequence). V dropped 7 bases and J dropped 3 bases, with 19 bases sitting between them. This CDR3 comprises 15 residues. As DNA, the CDR3 is TGTGCCAGCAACAGTTACAAGGGACACCGCTACGAGCAGTACTTC. It is translated as CASNSYKGHRYEQYF.

This clonotype showed up many times. The chain couples TRBV29-1 to TRBJ2-2; D is perhaps TRBD1 (6 bases). Trimming took 2 bases from V and 5 from J, leaving 12 bases between them. The CDR3 is 14 residues long. Germline V gives CDR1 SQVTM, CDR2 ANQGSEA. DNA of the CDR3: TGCAGCGTTGAACGGGACATCGGAACCGGGGAGCTGTTTTTT. It yields the protein CSVERDIGTGELFF.

This clonotype was counted many times. J is TRBJ1-5 and V is TRBV2, with 8 bases lining up with TRBD1. Per the germline V gene, CDR1 is SNHLY and CDR2 is FYNNEI. With V trimmed by 1 base and J by 7 bases, 9 bases remained unmatched. This CDR3 has 16 amino acids. CDR3 protein: CASSEGAGGVRQPQHF. For the CDR3, the DNA is TGTGCCAGCAGTGAAGGTGCAGGGGGCGTGAGGCAGCCCCAGCATTTT.

On this clonotype itself: Since no conserved phenylalanine or tryptophan closes the CDR3, a read error is the likely cause. V usage is TRBV11-2 and J usage is TRBJ1-2; D uncertain. The CDR3 runs to 13 residues. Germline CDR1 SGHAT, CDR2 FQNNGV. Trimming pared 3 bases from V and 8 bases from J, leaving 13 bases between. The chain's CDR3 is CASSLRQLEGYTL. The CDR3 nucleotides read TGTGCCAGCAGCTTGAGGCAGCTCGAAGGCTACACCCTC.

The chain links TRBV12-5 to TRBJ2-7; TRBD1 might be the D (6 bases). The CDR3 is 13 residues long. Germline lookup yields CDR1 LGHNT and CDR2 FRNRAP. Trimming took 6 bases from V and 1 from J, leaving 10 bases between them. The CDR3 loop reads CASGLGQSYEQYF. CDR3 coding DNA: TGTGCTAGTGGCCTCGGACAGTCCTACGAGCAGTACTTC.

V and J are TRBV6-1 and TRBJ2-2; D perhaps matches TRBD1 (5 bases). The CDR3 sequence is 13 residues long. Trimming left V 6 bases short and J 8 bases short, with 13 bases between. In germline, CDR1 is MNHNS, CDR2 SASEGT. The CDR3: CASSDSPGGELFF. CDR3 DNA: TGTGCCAGCAGCGACAGCCCCGGGGGGGAGCTGTTTTTT.